What follows are 7 T cell receptor beta chains derived from one specimen sequenced in a study of early T cells in non-severe SARS-CoV-2 infection. Each CDR3 protein gets one entry after TCRdb re-called the 5' RACE reads with MiXCR. This sample has about 84,000 distinct CDR3 sequences, with 9% to 14% found just once. Source material: whole blood. These receptor sequences come from an adult who was a healthcare worker with PCR-confirmed SARS-CoV-2 infection or an uninfected control (not recorded which).

This clonotype was found many times. The genes are TRBV11-2 and TRBJ2-1; 12 bases agree with TRBD2. This CDR3 spans 17 amino acids. The V gene's germline CDR1 is SGHAT and CDR2 FQNNGV. The V segment lost 2 bases and the J segment 6 bases; nucleotides outside the gene matches: 8. The DNA for the CDR3 is TGTGCCAGCAGCTTACCCGGAGGGGGACTAGCGGGCAATGAGCAGTTCTTC. It translates to CASSLPGGGLAGNEQFF.

This clonotype showed up many times. J is TRBJ1-2 and V is TRBV11-1; TRBD1 is a possible D gene (6 bases). The V gene lost 3 bases and the J gene lost 1 base, with 9 bases spanning the gap. Germline V CDR1 and CDR2: SGHAT, FQDESV (reference sequence). The CDR3 contains 14 residues. The CDR3 loop is CASSFDRFNYGYTF. The CDR3 DNA follows: TGTGCCAGCAGCTTCGACAGGTTTAACTATGGCTACACCTTC.

At least ten counts were recorded for this clonotype. The chain joins TRBV5-1 to TRBJ2-7, with 11 nucleotides matching TRBD2. This CDR3 is 15 amino acids long. V lost 1 base to trimming and J lost 5 bases; unmatched junction nucleotides: 5. The germline CDR1 and CDR2 sequences are SGHRS and YFSETQ. CDR3 DNA: TGCGCCAGCAGCTTGCTCACTAGCGGGAGCCACGAGCAGTACTTC. It translates to CASSLLTSGSHEQYF.

This clonotype occurred many times. The chain couples TRBV9 to TRBJ2-4; TRBD2 is a possible D gene (5 bases). The germline V gene encodes CDR1 SGDLS and CDR2 YYNGEE. Trimming took 0 bases from V and 4 from J, leaving 5 bases between them. The CDR3 loop spans 13 amino acids. The chain's CDR3 is CASSVGGKNIQYF. The CDR3 region has the DNA TGTGCCAGCAGCGTAGGCGGGAAAAACATTCAGTACTTC.

This clonotype was detected ten times or more. The chain links TRBV27 to TRBJ2-1; D is ambiguous. Germline values: CDR1 MNHEY, CDR2 SMNVEV (reference sequence). CDR3 length: 11 residues. The V and J ends lost 3 bases and 8 bases respectively, with 5 bases between them. CDR3 DNA sequence: TGTGCCAGCAGTTTTAGGTATGAGCAGTTCTTC. It encodes CASSFRYEQFF.

This clonotype turned up a few times. The V gene is TRBV7-2, the J gene TRBJ2-1, with unresolved D. Between the trimmed V and J ends, which lost 1 base and 16 bases, there was a span of 26 bases. This CDR3 is built from 16 residues. Per germline, CDR1 SGHTA and CDR2 FQGNSA. As DNA, the CDR3 is TGTGCCAGCAGCTTAGATTCAAGAGGCGGACGGTTGTTGGGCTTCTTC. The encoded protein is CASSLDSRGGRLLGFF. Looking up the rest from reference TRBV7-2 and TRBJ2-1 gives the full variable domain: GAGVSQSPSNKVTEKGKDVELRCDPISGHTALYWYRQSLGQGLEFLIYFQGNSAPDKSGLPSDRFSAERTGGSVSTLTIQRTQQEDSAVYLCASSLDSRGGRLLGFFGPGTRLTVL.

The CDR3 DNA reads as TGTGCCATCAGTGCCGACAGGGTAGGCGAGCAGTACTTC. Residues: CAISADRVGEQYF. The chain joins TRBV10-3 to TRBJ2-7, with TRBD1 matching 7 bases. Germline lookup yields CDR1 ENHRY and CDR2 SYGVKD. V lost 4 bases to trimming and J lost 6 bases; unmatched junction nucleotides: 6. There are 13 residues in the CDR3.